These T cell receptor beta chains were read from a single sample in a study of CD8+CD57+ T cells in acquired aplastic anemia. TCRdb independently ran MiXCR on the reads; one entry per CDR3 protein. The sample lists some 200,000 distinct CDR3 sequences; 60% to 65% were seen once. The sample consisted of sorted CD4+, CD8+, or CD8+CD57+ T cells (not recorded which) from PBMCs. The receptor source for this set is a human donor in good health. Both conserved end residues are part of each CDR3. The D gene is left open where the match is weak. Clone size is not always given. Where it is, it says once, few, many or a class for expanded clones.

length: 15
V: TRBV9
size: .
D: TRBD2
J: TRBJ2-1
DNA: TGTGCCAGCAGCGTAGAGCGGGGGGACTACAATGAGCAGTTCTTC
CDR3: CASSVERGDYNEQFF

length: 13
V: TRBV9
size: .
D: TRBD2
J: TRBJ2-3
DNA: TGTGCCAGCAGCGACCGACTAGCGGATACGCAGTATTTT
CDR3: CASSDRLADTQYF

length: 12
V: TRBV12-3/TRBV12-4
size: .
D: .
J: TRBJ2-1
DNA: TGTGCCAGCAAACTCTTCGGCAATGAGCAGTTCTTC
CDR3: CASKLFGNEQFF

length: 16
V: TRBV5-1
size: once
D: TRBD1
J: TRBJ1-3
DNA: TGCGCCAGCAGCTGGACAGGGGGCTTCTTTGGAAACACCATATATTTT
CDR3: CASSWTGGFFGNTIYF

length: 13
V: TRBV5-8
size: many
D: .
J: TRBJ2-1
DNA: TGTGCCAGCAGCCTACAGGGTAACAATGAGCAGTTCTTC
CDR3: CASSLQGNNEQFF

length: 12
V: TRBV2
size: .
D: .
J: TRBJ1-1
DNA: TGTGCCAGCAGTAGGTTGGGCACTGAAGCTTTCTTT
CDR3: CASSRLGTEAFF

length: 13
V: TRBV20-1
size: few
D: TRBD1
J: TRBJ1-2
DNA: TGCAGTGCTCCGGACGACAGGGTAGTTGGCTACACCTTC
CDR3: CSAPDDRVVGYTF

length: 16
V: TRBV19
size: .
D: .
J: TRBJ2-1
DNA: TGTGCCAGTAGTATAGATCCCAATAAACAAGGCAATGAGCAGTTCTTC
CDR3: CASSIDPNKQGNEQFF

length: 13
V: TRBV10-3
size: .
D: .
J: TRBJ1-4
DNA: TGTGCCATCAGTGAGGCAACTAATGAAAAACTGTTTTTT
CDR3: CAISEATNEKLFF

length: 12
V: TRBV15
size: few
D: .
J: TRBJ2-7
DNA: TGTGCCACCAGCGGGAGCATCTACGAGCAGTACTTC
CDR3: CATSGSIYEQYF

length: 16
V: TRBV7-2
size: .
D: TRBD2
J: TRBJ2-7
DNA: TGTGCCAGCAGCTCCAATCTAGCGGGAGGTTCCTACGAGCAGTACTTC
CDR3: CASSSNLAGGSYEQYF

length: 17
V: TRBV10-3
size: few
D: .
J: TRBJ1-2
DNA: TGTGCCATCAGTGACGACTCCGGACCGGACTTTAACTATGGCTACACCTTC
CDR3: CAISDDSGPDFNYGYTF

length: 15
V: TRBV4-1
size: few
D: .
J: TRBJ2-1
DNA: TGCGCCAGCAGCCAAGTGGGGGGCTCCTACAATGAGCAGTTCTTC
CDR3: CASSQVGGSYNEQFF

length: 14
V: TRBV7-7
size: .
D: TRBD2
J: TRBJ2-5
DNA: TGTGCTAGCAGCTTATGGGGGGGAGGAGAGACCCAGTACTTC
CDR3: CASSLWGGGETQYF

length: 11
V: TRBV10-3
size: few
D: .
J: TRBJ1-5
DNA: TGTGCCATCGGGGGGGATCAGCCCCAGCATTTT
CDR3: CAIGGDQPQHF

length: 15
V: TRBV9
size: once
D: .
J: TRBJ2-3
DNA: TGTGCCAGCAACGGGGGCAATGGTGGCACAGATACGCAGTATTTT
CDR3: CASNGGNGGTDTQYF

length: 11
V: TRBV7-9
size: .
D: .
J: TRBJ2-7
DNA: TGTGCCAACAGCTTAGGCAGGGGGGTGTACTTC
CDR3: CANSLGRGVYF

length: 14
V: TRBV15
size: few
D: .
J: TRBJ2-7
DNA: TGTGCCACCAGCAGCACGGAGAGCTCCTACGAGCAGTACTTC
CDR3: CATSSTESSYEQYF

length: 14
V: TRBV5-8
size: many
D: .
J: TRBJ2-7
DNA: TGTGCCAGCAGCTTGCCGGATATATCCTACGAGCAGTACTTC
CDR3: CASSLPDISYEQYF

length: 13
V: TRBV7-2
size: .
D: .
J: TRBJ2-1
DNA: TGTGCCACCAAGCTGACGGTTAACAATGAGCAGTTCTTC
CDR3: CATKLTVNNEQFF

length: 12
V: TRBV29-1
size: .
D: .
J: TRBJ1-1
DNA: TGCAGCGTTGTAGGGGGGAACACTGAAGCTTTCTTT
CDR3: CSVVGGNTEAFF

length: 16
V: TRBV7-9
size: many
D: TRBD2
J: TRBJ2-1
DNA: TGTGCCAGCAGCTTACAGCCTAGCGGGACGGTCAATGAGCAGTTCTTC
CDR3: CASSLQPSGTVNEQFF

length: 14
V: TRBV2
size: .
D: TRBD1
J: TRBJ1-2
DNA: TGTGCCAGCAAGACCGGGACAGTGGGTTGGGGCTACACCTTC
CDR3: CASKTGTVGWGYTF

length: 16
V: TRBV5-5
size: .
D: .
J: TRBJ2-7
DNA: TGCGCCAGCAGCTTGGGAAGGGTGGGGGGCTCCTACGAGCAGTACTTC
CDR3: CASSLGRVGGSYEQYF

length: 13
V: TRBV5-1
size: .
D: TRBD2
J: TRBJ2-5
DNA: TGCGCCAGCAAGACGGGAGGGCCGGGGACCCAGTACTTC
CDR3: CASKTGGPGTQYF

length: 15
V: TRBV7-2
size: .
D: TRBD1
J: TRBJ1-2
DNA: TGTGCCAGCAGCTTAGAACCGGGACAGGGTCTTGGCTACACCTTC
CDR3: CASSLEPGQGLGYTF

length: 14
V: TRBV27
size: many
D: TRBD1
J: TRBJ2-7
DNA: TGTGCCAGCAGTCCGGGACAGGGGGCGGGCGAGCAGTACTTC
CDR3: CASSPGQGAGEQYF

length: 15
V: TRBV19
size: .
D: .
J: TRBJ2-1
DNA: TGTGCCAGTAGTATAGGGCAGGGGTACTGCAATGAGCAGTTCTTC
CDR3: CASSIGQGYCNEQFF

length: 14
V: TRBV2
size: .
D: .
J: TRBJ1-2
DNA: TGTGCCAGCAGTGAAGGGTTAGTGGCCTATGGCTACGCCTTC
CDR3: CASSEGLVAYGYAF

length: 17
V: TRBV29-1
size: .
D: .
J: TRBJ1-2
DNA: TGCAGCGCGTTTCTAGCGGGAGGCCATAACGAGCAGGCTGGCTACACCTTC
CDR3: CSAFLAGGHNEQAGYTF

length: 15
V: TRBV19
size: .
D: TRBD1
J: TRBJ1-6
DNA: TGTGCCAGAATCCCCGGGACAGGGGAAAATTCACCCCTCCACTTT
CDR3: CARIPGTGENSPLHF

length: 12
V: TRBV24-1
size: few
D: .
J: TRBJ1-1
DNA: TGTGCCACCAGTGATGGGGACACTGAAGCTTTCTTT
CDR3: CATSDGDTEAFF

length: 13
V: TRBV10-1
size: .
D: .
J: TRBJ2-3
DNA: TGCGCCACCCAACTGCGTCGGCGCGATACGCAGTATTTT
CDR3: CATQLRRRDTQYF

length: 12
V: TRBV18
size: many
D: .
J: TRBJ1-1
DNA: TGTGCCAGCTCACCCCCGAACACTGAAGCTTTCTTT
CDR3: CASSPPNTEAFF

length: 17
V: TRBV7-9
size: .
D: .
J: TRBJ2-2
DNA: TGTGCCAGCAGCCCAGAACAGACAGATGCGAACACCGGGGAGCTGTTTTTT
CDR3: CASSPEQTDANTGELFF

length: 15
V: TRBV7-2
size: .
D: TRBD2
J: TRBJ2-3
DNA: TGTGCCAGCAGCTTAGTCGGCGGGAGTGCGGGTACGCAGTATTTT
CDR3: CASSLVGGSAGTQYF

length: 12
V: TRBV20-1
size: .
D: .
J: TRBJ2-1
DNA: TGCAGTGCTTCCCTGGCCTCCATTGAGCAGTTCTTC
CDR3: CSASLASIEQFF

length: 12
V: TRBV4-1
size: many
D: .
J: TRBJ2-3
DNA: TGCGCCAGCAGGGACTTCACAGATACGCAGTATTTT
CDR3: CASRDFTDTQYF

length: 18
V: TRBV7-2
size: .
D: TRBD1
J: TRBJ1-1
DNA: TGTGCCAGCACACTAAGATGGACAGGGGCCGGTTCGAACACTGAAGCTTTCTTT
CDR3: CASTLRWTGAGSNTEAFF

length: 12
V: TRBV29-1
size: once
D: .
J: TRBJ1-2
DNA: TGCAGCTCCCTGGAGGGTAACTATGGCTACACCTTC
CDR3: CSSLEGNYGYTF

length: 11
V: TRBV7-2
size: .
D: TRBD1
J: TRBJ2-5
DNA: TGTGCCAGCCGGGGACAGGAGACCCAGTACTTC
CDR3: CASRGQETQYF

length: 13
V: TRBV6-5
size: many
D: .
J: TRBJ1-4
DNA: TGTGCCAGCAGTTACTCTGGCAATGAAAAACTGTTTTTT
CDR3: CASSYSGNEKLFF

length: 11
V: TRBV7-8
size: .
D: .
J: TRBJ2-7
DNA: TGTGCCAGCAGCTTAAGCAACGAGCAGTACTTC
CDR3: CASSLSNEQYF

length: 11
V: TRBV29-1
size: .
D: .
J: TRBJ2-7
DNA: TGCAGCGTTGCTGCAGACTACGAGCAGTACTTC
CDR3: CSVAADYEQYF

length: 13
V: TRBV19
size: .
D: TRBD2
J: TRBJ2-2
DNA: TGTGCCACCAGGACTAGGATGACCGGGGAGCTGTTTTTT
CDR3: CATRTRMTGELFF

length: 14
V: TRBV7-9
size: .
D: .
J: TRBJ2-2
DNA: TGTGCCAGCAGCTTACGGGTGAACACCGGGGAGCTGTTTTTT
CDR3: CASSLRVNTGELFF

length: 15
V: TRBV15
size: many
D: TRBD1
J: TRBJ1-2
DNA: TGTGCCACCAGCGGCCTCGTCGACAGGGCCGTTGGCTACACCTTC
CDR3: CATSGLVDRAVGYTF

length: 16
V: TRBV20-1
size: .
D: TRBD1
J: TRBJ2-7
DNA: TGCAGTGCTAGAGATCTAGAGGGACAGGGTAATCCCGAGCAGTACTTC
CDR3: CSARDLEGQGNPEQYF

length: 12
V: TRBV10-1
size: .
D: .
J: TRBJ2-1
DNA: TGCGCCGGGGGGGCATGCTACAATGAGCAGTTCTTC
CDR3: CAGGACYNEQFF

length: 13
V: TRBV7-2
size: few
D: .
J: TRBJ2-7
DNA: TGTGCCAGCAGCTTGAAAAGCTCCTACGAGCAGTACTTC
CDR3: CASSLKSSYEQYF